The T cell receptor (beta chain) described here comes from a study of shared clonotypes between healthy human individuals. Overall study results and limits: Naive subsets usually exceeded memory subsets in estimated richness. Sampling covered nothing but blood. Tissue TCR repertoires likely differ from those found in blood.

TCRdb's copy holds only in-frame clones and misses some; the assay was immunoSEQ multiplex PCR. The sample consists of some 2 million clones, about 95% of them appearing once. Trimming took 0 bases from V and 9 from J; bases not matched to a gene: 17. Germline V CDR1 and CDR2: LGHNA, YSLEER. This CDR3 contains 18 residues. CD45RO-negative cells were positively selected for CCR7, leaving out terminally differentiated effector memory CD45RA+ cells. Remarks on this clone: Its antigen is as yet unknown.

This receptor was taken from a young man in good health. What was sequenced was naive CD8+ T cells sorted from blood. The genes are TRBV4-3 and TRBJ2-1, with TRBD1 matching over 7 bases. The CDR3 sequence is CASSQDIVQGISSIEQFF. The CDR3 DNA is TGCGCCAGCAGCCAAGATATTGTACAGGGGATTAGCTCCATTGAGCAGTTCTTC.